These 17 T cell receptor beta chains share one sample of origin, sequenced in a study of identical twins (dated by TCRdb to the mid-2010s). Libraries came from 5' RACE. Sequencing used an Illumina HiSeq 2000. The public reads were quality trimmed at Q25 with fastp and then assembled into clones with MiXCR by TCRdb, keeping productive beta chains. Entries that share a CDR3 protein sequence are merged under the most common genes and DNA. The sample table contains about 720,000 distinct CDR3 sequences; only one count was recorded for over 15% of them. The ten most abundant clones make up under 15% of the sample. The data also belong to a second study, concerning T cells expressing NK-cell markers.

Specimen: PBMCs. The receptor source for this set is a woman under 30 in good health.

This clonotype was detected ten times or more. The rearrangement uses TRBV12-3 or TRBV12-4 and TRBJ2-3; TRBD2 agrees at 8 bases. Germline trimming cut 1 base from V and 6 bases from J; bases unmatched to any gene: 3. The CDR3 contains 14 residues. The CDR3 spells CASSLGLAGDTQYF. In DNA, the CDR3 is TGTGCCAGCAGTTTAGGGCTAGCGGGTGATACGCAGTATTTT.

A few counts support this clonotype. This chain joins TRBV6-4 and TRBJ2-3; 10 nucleotides match TRBD2. Germline V gives CDR1 MRHNA, CDR2 SNTAGT. The CDR3 runs 13 residues. J lost 7 bases, V lost 3 bases, and 1 base had no gene match. The CDR3 loop reads CASSELAGYTQYF. CDR3 bases: TGTGCCAGCAGTGAACTAGCGGGATATACGCAGTATTTT.

In this sample, this clonotype turned up many times. This rearrangement joins TRBV20-1 to TRBJ2-5, with 7 bases identical to TRBD2. Losses at the gene ends were 7 bases for V and 3 bases for J; bases not matched to a gene: 8. Germline V CDR1 and CDR2: DFQATT, SNEGSKA (reference sequence). This CDR3 comprises 13 residues. CDR3 DNA sequence: TGCAGTGGTCGGGGGGAAAGAAAAGAGACCCAGTACTTC. This gives the protein CSGRGERKETQYF.

This chain connects TRBV12-3 or TRBV12-4 to TRBJ2-1; 7 positions agree with TRBD2. The CDR3 runs 16 residues. The trim removed 6 bases at V and 6 bases at J, leaving 14 bases unmatched. CDR3 coding DNA: TGTGCCAGCAGCAGTTTTGGCGGGAGTCAAACCAATGAGCAGTTCTTC. This codes for CASSSFGGSQTNEQFF.

The rearrangement uses TRBV6-5 and TRBJ2-1, with 12 bases fitting TRBD2. V lost 2 bases, J lost 2 bases, and 4 bases stayed unmatched. CDR1 and CDR2 (germline): MNHEY, SVGAGI. The CDR3 contains 17 residues. CDR3 region: CASSYTPSGGAYNEQFF. Written as DNA, the CDR3 is TGTGCCAGCAGTTACACTCCTAGCGGGGGGGCCTACAATGAGCAGTTCTTC.

V and J are TRBV20-1 and TRBJ2-7; D could derive from TRBD1 or TRBD2 (5 bases each). Germline V gene lookup returns CDR1 DFQATT and CDR2 SNEGSKA (reference sequence). The CDR3 spans 14 residues. Trimming pared 5 bases from V and 2 bases from J, leaving 16 bases between. The CDR3 DNA reads TGCAGTGCTGGGGCCGGGACGAGACCCTACGAGCAGTACTTC. It translates to CSAGAGTRPYEQYF.

There are a few counts of this clonotype. The chain is built from TRBV20-1 and TRBJ2-1; 13 bases are a match to TRBD2. Germline V CDR1 and CDR2: DFQATT, SNEGSKA (reference sequence). The CDR3 loop spans 14 amino acids. V shed 5 bases, J shed 12 bases, and the junction held 10 bases outside the gene matches. The CDR3: CSALRLAGGERQFF. Here the CDR3 DNA reads TGCAGTGCTCTACGACTAGCGGGAGGAGAAAGGCAGTTCTTC.

The chain couples TRBV7-2 to TRBJ2-3; D is ambiguous. The CDR3 runs to 13 residues. From germline, CDR1 is SGHTA and CDR2 FQGNSA. V was cut by 6 bases and J by 4 bases, with 11 bases left in between. This CDR3 reads CASRWATPDTQYF. Written as DNA, the CDR3 is TGTGCCAGCAGGTGGGCTACCCCAGATACGCAGTATTTT. Combining the CDR3 with reference TRBV7-2 and TRBJ2-3 gives the whole variable domain GAGVSQSPSNKVTEKGKDVELRCDPISGHTALYWYRQSLGQGLEFLIYFQGNSAPDKSGLPSDRFSAERTGGSVSTLTIQRTQQEDSAVYLCASRWATPDTQYFGPGTRLTVL.

This clonotype has ten or more counts. The rearrangement joins TRBV6-1 to TRBJ1-2, with D tentatively TRBD1 (6 bases). The V gene lost 5 bases and the J gene lost 5 bases, with 15 bases spanning the gap. The CDR3 consists of 14 residues. In germline, CDR1 is MNHNS, CDR2 SASEGT. The chain's CDR3 is CASSRDRSGYGYTF. CDR3 nucleotide sequence: TGTGCCAGCAGTAGAGACAGGAGTGGGTATGGCTACACCTTC.

This clonotype has a handful of counts. This chain uses TRBV12-3 or TRBV12-4 with TRBJ2-7; 9 positions match TRBD1. Trimming removed 4 bases from V and 3 bases from J; junction bases left unmatched: 7. The CDR3 contains 15 residues. The CDR3 protein is CASSSGTGYVYEQYF. DNA for the CDR3: TGTGCCAGCAGTTCCGGGACAGGGTACGTCTACGAGCAGTACTTC.

The genes are TRBV20-1 and TRBJ1-2; 9 bases align to TRBD1. Germline assignment: CDR1 DFQATT and CDR2 SNEGSKA (reference sequence). This CDR3 region has 14 residues. The V segment lost 5 bases and the J segment 7 bases; nucleotides outside the gene matches: 11. The DNA of the CDR3 is TGCAGTGCTGAAATCCGGGACAGGGTAACTGGCTACACCTTC. It encodes CSAEIRDRVTGYTF.

The chain uses TRBV2 and TRBJ1-2; D perhaps matches TRBD1 (5 bases). The germline V gene encodes CDR1 SNHLY and CDR2 FYNNEI. This CDR3 contains 13 residues. The ends were cut back, 3 bases at V and 4 bases at J, with 9 bases in the middle. Here the CDR3 reads CASSDETVYGYTF. The CDR3 DNA sequence: TGTGCCAGCAGTGATGAGACAGTCTATGGCTACACCTTC.

V is TRBV7-9 and J is TRBJ2-6, with no clear D. Germline V gives CDR1 SEHNR, CDR2 FQNEAQ (reference sequence). V shed 1 base and J shed 12 bases, with 7 bases lying between them. The length of the CDR3 is 12 residues. The CDR3 loop is CASSLGTRVLTF. In DNA, the CDR3 is TGTGCCAGCAGCTTAGGAACCCGCGTCCTGACTTTC.

This clonotype was counted only a few times. This sequence joins TRBV6-1 and TRBJ2-5; the match to TRBD2 covers 8 bases. This CDR3 is 13 amino acids long. Germline-derived CDR1 and CDR2 are MNHNS and SASEGT. With V trimmed by 5 bases and J by 7 bases, 6 bases remained unmatched. DNA for the CDR3: TGTGCCAGCAGTCTCGGACGGGAGGGGACCCAGTACTTC. Translation: CASSLGREGTQYF.

This clonotype was observed a few times. The genes are TRBV4-2 and TRBJ2-7; D gene unclear. From germline, CDR1 is LGHNA and CDR2 YNFKEQ. The CDR3 is 15 amino acids. V dropped 1 base and J dropped 4 bases, with 14 bases sitting between them. The chain's CDR3 is CASSQVTGLAYEQYF. CDR3 nucleotides: TGTGCCAGCAGCCAAGTCACCGGGCTCGCTTACGAGCAGTACTTC.

The CDR3 region is CASSLYRVYTEAFF. CDR3 nucleotides: TGTGCCAGCAGCTTATACAGGGTTTACACTGAAGCTTTCTTT. This chain joins TRBV7-9 and TRBJ1-1; D may be TRBD1 (6 bases). Germline V gene data show CDR1 as SEHNR and CDR2 as FQNEAQ (reference sequence). Trimming took 2 bases from V and 3 from J, leaving 10 bases between them. The CDR3 runs 14 residues. Complete variable domain (other parts from reference TRBV7-9 and TRBJ1-1): DTGVSQNPRHKITKRGQNVTFRCDPISEHNRLYWYRQTLGQGPEFLTYFQNEAQLEKSRLLSDRFSAERPKGSFSTLEIQRTEQGDSAMYLCASSLYRVYTEAFFGQGTRLTVV.

The table lists this clonotype with a few counts. In DNA form, the CDR3 reads TGTGCCAGCACCGTCCTAGCGGGGGGGCCACGGACGCAGTATTTT. This encodes CASTVLAGGPRTQYF. This rearrangement joins TRBV12-3 or TRBV12-4 to TRBJ2-3; 12 bases line up with TRBD2. The CDR3 is 15 amino acids. The junction had 11 bases not matched to a gene; V was cut back by 7 bases and J by 9 bases.